The 32 T cell receptor beta chains reported below all come from one sample, sequenced in a study of T cell repertoires in cytomegalovirus infection. No antigen is known for these receptors. MiXCR was run by TCRdb on the reads, yielding one entry per CDR3 protein. Altogether a few hundred thousand distinct CDR3 sequences are present, about 42% being singletons, with the ten largest covering 40% to 50%. The input for sequencing was cultured PBMCs, taken from culture after CMV antigen stimulation. All receptors derive from a human donor in good health (CMV status not recorded). Some clones in this sample may be carry-over from other donors' samples.

The rearrangement uses TRBV7-8 and TRBJ2-1; no reliable D call. The CDR3 loop spans 15 amino acids. Germline V gene lookup returns CDR1 SGHVS and CDR2 FQNEAQ. V was cut by 4 bases and J by 0 bases, with 10 bases left in between. The CDR3 DNA sequence: TGTGCCAGCAGCTCCCGTCGGTCCTCCTACAATGAGCAGTTCTTC. It encodes CASSSRRSSYNEQFF.

In its sample, this clonotype was seen a few times. The rearrangement links TRBV11-3 to TRBJ1-2, with D maybe TRBD1 (5 bases). CDR3 length equals 15 residues. V lost 1 base, J lost 7 bases, and 16 bases lay in between. The germline V gene encodes CDR1 SGHNT and CDR2 YENEEA. The CDR3 here is CASSLVGGAVGGYTF. Written as DNA, the CDR3 is TGTGCCAGCAGCTTAGTTGGGGGAGCAGTAGGTGGCTACACCTTC.

This clonotype was found once. This rearrangement joins TRBV12-3 or TRBV12-4 to TRBJ2-1, with D perhaps being TRBD1 or TRBD2 (5 bases each). Trimming took off 6 bases at V and 8 bases at J, with 17 bases between the two ends. There are 14 residues in the CDR3. The CDR3 loop is CASRLGVSVDEQFF. The CDR3 bases are TGTGCCAGCAGGCTGGGGGTTTCGGTCGATGAGCAGTTCTTC.

This clonotype was picked up a small number of times. The CDR3 region has the DNA TGCAGTGCTAGAGATCTAGCGGGGAGCAATGAGCAGTTCTTC. Translating gives CSARDLAGSNEQFF. The chain combines TRBV20-1 with TRBJ2-1; 9 bases match TRBD2. V dropped 0 bases and J dropped 6; count of bases not matched to a gene: 3. CDR3 length: 14 amino acids. Per the germline V gene, CDR1 is DFQATT and CDR2 is SNEGSKA (reference sequence).

The CDR3 sequence is CASSPRSGTQYF. DNA for the CDR3: TGTGCCAGCAGTCCACGATCGGGTACGCAGTATTTT. This chain connects TRBV6-5 to TRBJ2-3, with D uncertain. Germline V lookup: CDR1 MNHEY, CDR2 SVGAGI. The ends were cut back, 5 bases at V and 8 bases at J, with 11 bases in the middle. The length of the CDR3 is 12 residues.

This clonotype was observed a few times. As DNA, the CDR3 is TGTGCCAGCAGCTTCCAGGGGGCCTCCTACAATGAGCAGTTCTTC. Protein product: CASSFQGASYNEQFF. The genes are TRBV7-6 and TRBJ2-1; 8 positions match TRBD1. The CDR3 runs to 15 residues. The ends lost 3 bases at V and 0 bases at J; junction bases unmatched: 1. Per the germline V gene, CDR1 is SGHVS and CDR2 is FNYEAQ. Together with reference TRBV7-6 and TRBJ2-1, the CDR3 gives the full variable domain: GAGVSQSPRYKVTKRGQDVALRCDPISGHVSLYWYRQALGQGPEFLTYFNYEAQQDKSGLPNDRFSAERPEGSISTLTIQRTEQRDSAMYRCASSFQGASYNEQFFGPGTRLTVL.

This clonotype came up a few times. The chain is built from TRBV27 and TRBJ2-7; weak D call: TRBD2 (6 bases). Germline V gives CDR1 MNHEY, CDR2 SMNVEV (reference sequence). Trimming cost V 5 bases and J 0 bases, with 14 bases left between them. The CDR3 consists of 15 residues. This chain's CDR3 is CASSPPDSGSYEQYF. The DNA of the CDR3 is TGTGCCAGCAGTCCTCCAGATAGCGGCTCCTACGAGCAGTACTTC.

This clonotype occurred a few times. The CDR3 nucleotides are TGTGCCAGCAGTTTTTTCGGGGATACGCAGTATTTT. This codes for CASSFFGDTQYF. J is TRBJ2-3 and V is TRBV12-3 or TRBV12-4; D gene unclear. CDR3 length: 12 residues. Trimming left V 3 bases short and J 6 bases short, with 7 bases between.

This clonotype was found many times. The CDR3 DNA sequence: TGTGCCAGCAGCCCGACCCGGTTGAACACTGAAGCTTTCTTT. It yields the protein CASSPTRLNTEAFF. The J gene is TRBJ1-1, the V gene TRBV12-3 or TRBV12-4; D gene uncertain. The CDR3 is made up of 14 amino acids. The V end was cut by 6 bases, the J end by 0 bases, with 11 bases between.

This clonotype was found a few times. The gene calls are TRBV7-2 and TRBJ2-1, with D possibly being TRBD1 (6 bases). CDR3 length: 14 residues. Germline V lookup: CDR1 SGHTA, CDR2 FQGNSA. V was trimmed by 5 bases and J by 6 bases, leaving 14 bases between them. As DNA, the CDR3 is TGTGCCAGCAGCCTACCACAGGGTCGCAATGAGCAGTTCTTC. It codes for CASSLPQGRNEQFF.

This clonotype was picked up many times. V gene TRBV7-2 combines with J gene TRBJ2-7; D unclear. V was clipped by 3 bases and J by 4 bases, with 13 bases between them. The length of the CDR3 is 14 residues. Germline CDR1 is SGHTA and CDR2 is FQGNSA. The CDR3 region has the DNA TGTGCCAGCAGCTTCGTCGGGTCGGGTTACGAGCAGTACTTC. Translation gives CASSFVGSGYEQYF.

The chain has TRBV11-2 and TRBJ1-4; 7 bases match TRBD1. The CDR3 is 15 amino acids. Germline V gene sequence: CDR1 SGHAT, CDR2 FQNNGV. Trimming removed 7 bases from V and 3 bases from J; junction bases left unmatched: 8. CDR3 DNA sequence: TGTGCCAGCATCTACAGGGGCAAGCCTAATGAAAAACTGTTTTTT. Its protein product is CASIYRGKPNEKLFF.

There are a few counts of this clonotype. The V call is TRBV7-6, the J call TRBJ2-1; TRBD2 aligns across 11 bases. V shed 5 bases, J shed 6 bases, and the junction held 3 bases outside the gene matches. This CDR3 region has 14 residues. The germline V gene has CDR1 SGHVS and CDR2 FNYEAQ. CDR3 loop: CASSRGTSGNEQFF. The DNA of the CDR3 is TGTGCCAGCAGCCGAGGGACTAGCGGCAATGAGCAGTTCTTC.

The rearrangement uses TRBV28 and TRBJ2-1; the D gene could be TRBD1 or TRBD2 (6 bases each). Germline V gives CDR1 MDHEN, CDR2 SYDVKM. CDR3 length equals 15 residues. V was clipped by 3 bases and J by 8 bases, with 17 bases between them. CDR3 DNA sequence: TGTGCCAGCAGTTTTCTCCAGGGGAGGCCGGATGAGCAGTTCTTC. As protein: CASSFLQGRPDEQFF.

The chain recombines TRBV12-3 or TRBV12-4 with TRBJ2-3; the D gene is possibly TRBD1 (5 bases). The CDR3 contains 13 residues. V was clipped by 9 bases and J by 3 bases, with 13 bases between them. The CDR3 is CASSRAGTDTQYF. The DNA for the CDR3 is TGTGCCAGTAGTAGGGCAGGGACAGATACGCAGTATTTT.

The chain recombines TRBV7-2 with TRBJ2-1; D is unresolved. Per germline, CDR1 SGHTA and CDR2 FQGNSA. V was shortened by 2 bases and J by 6 bases, with 8 bases between the two germline ends. This CDR3 comprises 13 residues. In nucleotides, the CDR3 is TGTGCCAGCAGCTTAAGGTTCTCCAATGAGCAGTTCTTC. Translation: CASSLRFSNEQFF.

There are a few counts of this clonotype. This chain uses TRBV7-2 with TRBJ2-3, with 9 bases matching TRBD2. V shed 1 base and J 6 bases; nucleotides not matched to a gene: 2. Germline V gives CDR1 SGHTA, CDR2 FQGNSA. The CDR3 sequence is 14 residues long. The CDR3 nucleotides read TGTGCCAGCAGCTTAGTAGCGGGAGTCGATACGCAGTATTTT. Translated, it gives CASSLVAGVDTQYF.

The rearrangement uses TRBV6-6 and TRBJ1-1; 8 nucleotides line up with TRBD1. The junction had 9 bases not matched to a gene; V was cut back by 7 bases and J by 5 bases. CDR3 length: 14 residues. CDR1 is MNHNY and CDR2 is SVGAGI in the germline V gene (reference sequence). For the CDR3, the DNA is TGTGCCAGCAATCGACAGGGGTTAAGAACTGAAGCTTTCTTT. This sequence encodes CASNRQGLRTEAFF.

This clonotype was seen only once. This chain links TRBV9 with TRBJ1-6; 7 nucleotides line up with TRBD1. The ends lost 0 bases at V and 9 bases at J; junction bases unmatched: 9. Looked up from germline, CDR1 is SGDLS and CDR2 is YYNGEE. This CDR3 contains 16 residues. The CDR3 here is CASSVEPTGFASPLHF. The CDR3 DNA reads as TGTGCCAGCAGCGTAGAGCCGACAGGGTTTGCTTCACCCCTCCACTTT.

The chain is built from TRBV6-1 and TRBJ2-3, with D unresolved. This CDR3 has 15 amino acids. Germline V gene sequence: CDR1 MNHNS, CDR2 SASEGT. The ends were cut back, 3 bases at V and 0 bases at J, with 10 bases in the middle. The CDR3 spells CASSDRFSSTDTQYF. The CDR3 DNA reads TGTGCCAGCAGTGACAGGTTCTCAAGCACAGATACGCAGTATTTT.

V usage is TRBV12-3 or TRBV12-4 and J usage is TRBJ1-5; D may be TRBD1 (5 bases). The length of the CDR3 is 16 residues. Trimming removed 5 bases at V and 7 bases at J, with 21 bases between. DNA of the CDR3: TGTGCCAGCAGTCCCTATTTCGAGGGGTCTGGACAGCCCCAGCATTTT. Its protein product is CASSPYFEGSGQPQHF.

This clonotype turned up a few times. The V gene is TRBV10-3, the J gene TRBJ1-3; D possibly corresponds to TRBD1 (6 bases). Per the germline V gene, CDR1 is ENHRY and CDR2 is SYGVKD. V was clipped by 6 bases and J by 2 bases, with 14 bases between them. The CDR3 covers 15 residues. CDR3 coding DNA: TGTGCCATCAGCCGGACAGTCGACACTGGAAACACCATATATTTT. Amino acids: CAISRTVDTGNTIYF.

The V gene is TRBV7-9, the J gene TRBJ2-2; 8 bases align to TRBD2. There are 15 residues in the CDR3. V shed 4 bases, J shed 4 bases, and the junction held 5 bases outside the gene matches. Germline lookup yields CDR1 SEHNR and CDR2 FQNEAQ (reference sequence). The CDR3 sequence is CASSSSGGRTGELFF. For the CDR3, the DNA is TGTGCCAGCAGCTCGAGCGGGGGACGCACCGGGGAGCTGTTTTTT.

Only a few counts were recorded for this clonotype. The chain couples TRBV7-2 to TRBJ1-4; 7 bases fit TRBD1. Germline CDR1 is SGHTA and CDR2 is FQGNSA. The CDR3 runs to 17 residues. Trimming cost V 5 bases and J 0 bases; bases outside gene matches: 9. The CDR3: CASSPGKGAATNEKLFF. The CDR3 DNA reads as TGTGCCAGCAGCCCGGGAAAGGGGGCCGCAACTAATGAAAAACTGTTTTTT.

In this sample, this clonotype turned up a few times. The chain uses TRBV6-1 and TRBJ1-5; D is unresolved. Germline CDR1 and CDR2: MNHNS and SASEGT. The ends were cut back, 2 bases at V and 1 base at J, with 9 bases in the middle. CDR3 length: 15 amino acids. The CDR3 DNA is TGTGCCAGCAGTGAAATGAGTATGAGCAATCAGCCCCAGCATTTT. It encodes CASSEMSMSNQPQHF.

This clonotype was observed a handful of times. V usage is TRBV7-6 and J usage is TRBJ2-1; 13 bases fit TRBD2. Germline CDR1 and CDR2: SGHVS and FNYEAQ. CDR3 length: 19 amino acids. V lost 5 bases, J lost 2 bases, and 12 bases stayed unmatched. CDR3 DNA: TGTGCCAGCAGCCCCTTCGGACTAGCGGGAGAAGGGCCCTACAATGAGCAGTTCTTC. It specifies CASSPFGLAGEGPYNEQFF. The whole variable domain, filled in from reference TRBV7-6 and TRBJ2-1, reads GAGVSQSPRYKVTKRGQDVALRCDPISGHVSLYWYRQALGQGPEFLTYFNYEAQQDKSGLPNDRFSAERPEGSISTLTIQRTEQRDSAMYRCASSPFGLAGEGPYNEQFFGPGTRLTVL.

This clonotype appeared a few times. This chain uses TRBV6-5 with TRBJ1-4; 7 nucleotides align to TRBD1. J gave up 7 bases and V 0 bases, and 8 bases lay outside the gene matches. Germline CDR1 and CDR2: MNHEY and SVGAGI. The CDR3 loop spans 16 amino acids. In DNA, the CDR3 is TGTGCCAGCAGTTACTCGACAGGGTTTGATGGTGAAAAACTGTTTTTT. This codes for CASSYSTGFDGEKLFF.

The rearrangement links TRBV7-2 to TRBJ1-5; D is uncertain. CDR1 and CDR2 from the germline V gene are SGHTA and FQGNSA. The CDR3 extends over 15 amino acids. Trimming took off 0 bases at V and 1 base at J, with 7 bases between the two ends. The CDR3 reads CASSLAVGSNQPQHF. The CDR3 DNA reads as TGTGCCAGCAGCTTAGCGGTTGGGAGCAATCAGCCCCAGCATTTT.

A few counts support this clonotype. Here the CDR3 reads CASSASRGTYEQYF. CDR3 coding DNA: TGTGCCAGCAGTGCATCGCGGGGTACCTACGAGCAGTACTTC. The chain carries TRBV2 and TRBJ2-7; possible D gene TRBD2, 6 bases. Trimming left V 4 bases short and J 2 bases short, with 12 bases between. Per germline, CDR1 SNHLY and CDR2 FYNNEI. The CDR3 consists of 14 residues.

This clonotype showed up just a few times. V and J are TRBV12-3 or TRBV12-4 and TRBJ1-5, with 9 nucleotides matching TRBD1. The CDR3 is 16 residues long. J was trimmed by 1 base and V by 5 bases; bases with no gene match: 6. The CDR3 region is CASSTGTGLSNQPQHF. CDR3 bases: TGTGCCAGCAGTACCGGGACAGGGCTAAGCAATCAGCCCCAGCATTTT.

This clonotype was recorded a few times. One junction end does not reproduce the germline sequence, and a read error may be involved. V usage is TRBV9 and J usage is TRBJ2-5; TRBD1 matches 7 bases. The CDR3 consists of 14 residues. Germline values: CDR1 SGDLS, CDR2 YYNGEE. CDR3 sequence: CASSEGTAQETQYF. In DNA, the CDR3 is TGTGCCAGTAGCGAGGGGACAGCTCAAGAGACCCAGTACTTC.

The chain employs TRBV12-3 or TRBV12-4 and TRBJ1-5; D uncertain. Trimming removed 5 bases at V and 9 bases at J, with 17 bases between. CDR3 size: 14 residues. CDR3 protein: CASSAGPGSLPQHF. Here the CDR3 DNA reads TGTGCCAGCAGTGCCGGGCCTGGCTCTTTGCCCCAGCATTTT.